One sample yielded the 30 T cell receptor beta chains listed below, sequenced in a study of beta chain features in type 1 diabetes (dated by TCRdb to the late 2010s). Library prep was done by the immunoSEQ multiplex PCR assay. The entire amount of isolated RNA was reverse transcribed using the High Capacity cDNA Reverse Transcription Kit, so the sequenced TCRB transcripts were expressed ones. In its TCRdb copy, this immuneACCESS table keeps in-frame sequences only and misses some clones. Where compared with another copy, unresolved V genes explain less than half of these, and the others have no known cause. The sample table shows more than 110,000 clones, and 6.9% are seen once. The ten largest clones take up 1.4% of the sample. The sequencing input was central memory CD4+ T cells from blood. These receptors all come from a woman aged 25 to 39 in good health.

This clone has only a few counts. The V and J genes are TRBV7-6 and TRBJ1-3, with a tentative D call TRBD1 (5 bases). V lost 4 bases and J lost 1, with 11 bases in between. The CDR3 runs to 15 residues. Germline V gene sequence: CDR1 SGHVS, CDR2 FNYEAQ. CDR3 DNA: TGTGCCAGCAGCTCCCCGGGACTATCTGGAAACACCATATATTTT. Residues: CASSSPGLSGNTIYF.

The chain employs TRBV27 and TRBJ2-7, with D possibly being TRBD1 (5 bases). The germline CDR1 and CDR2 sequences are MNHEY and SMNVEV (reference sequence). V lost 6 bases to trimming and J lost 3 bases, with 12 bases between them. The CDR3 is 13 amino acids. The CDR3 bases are TGTGCCAGCAGAGCCCAGGGTTTCTACGAGCAGTACTTC. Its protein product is CASRAQGFYEQYF.

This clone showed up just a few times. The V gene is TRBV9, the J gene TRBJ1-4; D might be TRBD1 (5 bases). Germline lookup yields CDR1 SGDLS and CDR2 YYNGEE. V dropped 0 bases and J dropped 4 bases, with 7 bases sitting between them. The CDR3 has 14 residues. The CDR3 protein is CASSVGQLNEKLFF. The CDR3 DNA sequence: TGTGCCAGCAGCGTAGGACAGCTTAATGAAAAACTGTTTTTT.

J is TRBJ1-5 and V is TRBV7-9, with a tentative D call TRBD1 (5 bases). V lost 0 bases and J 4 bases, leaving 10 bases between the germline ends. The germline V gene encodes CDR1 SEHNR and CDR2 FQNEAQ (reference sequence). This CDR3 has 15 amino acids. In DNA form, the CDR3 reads TGTGCCAGCAGCTTAGCGGGGGGTCCGAATCAGCCCCAGCATTTT. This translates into CASSLAGGPNQPQHF.

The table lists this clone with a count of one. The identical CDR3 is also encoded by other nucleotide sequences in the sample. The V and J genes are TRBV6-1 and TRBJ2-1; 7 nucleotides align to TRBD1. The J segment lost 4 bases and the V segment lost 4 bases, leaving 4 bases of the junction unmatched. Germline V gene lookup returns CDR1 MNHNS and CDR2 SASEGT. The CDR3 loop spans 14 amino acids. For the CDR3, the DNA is TGTGCCAGCAGTGCTCGGGACAGTTACAATGAGCAGTTCTTC. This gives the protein CASSARDSYNEQFF.

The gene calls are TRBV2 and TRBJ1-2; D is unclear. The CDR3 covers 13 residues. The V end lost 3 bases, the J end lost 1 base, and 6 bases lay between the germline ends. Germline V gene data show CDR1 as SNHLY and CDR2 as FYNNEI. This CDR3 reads CASSDYSNYGYTF. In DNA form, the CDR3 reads TGTGCCAGCAGTGACTACAGTAACTATGGCTACACCTTC.

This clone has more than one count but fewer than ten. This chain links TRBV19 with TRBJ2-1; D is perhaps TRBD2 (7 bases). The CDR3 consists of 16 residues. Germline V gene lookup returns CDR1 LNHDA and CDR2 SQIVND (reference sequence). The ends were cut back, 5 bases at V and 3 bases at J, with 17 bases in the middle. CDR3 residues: CASSPFGGGGYNEQFF. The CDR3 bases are TGTGCCAGTAGTCCTTTCGGAGGGGGGGGCTACAATGAGCAGTTCTTC.

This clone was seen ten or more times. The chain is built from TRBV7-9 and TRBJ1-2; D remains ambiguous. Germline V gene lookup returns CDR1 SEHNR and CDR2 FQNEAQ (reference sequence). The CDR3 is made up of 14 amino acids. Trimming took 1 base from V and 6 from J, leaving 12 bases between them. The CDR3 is CASSLGGEEDGYTF. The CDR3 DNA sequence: TGTGCCAGCAGCTTAGGAGGTGAAGAGGATGGCTACACCTTC.

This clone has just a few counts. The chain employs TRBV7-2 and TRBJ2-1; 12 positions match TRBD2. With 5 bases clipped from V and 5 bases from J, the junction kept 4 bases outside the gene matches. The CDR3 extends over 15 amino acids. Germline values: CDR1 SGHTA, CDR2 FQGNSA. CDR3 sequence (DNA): TGTGCCAGCAGCCACAGGACTAGCGGGAACAATGAGCAGTTCTTC. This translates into CASSHRTSGNNEQFF.

CDR3 DNA sequence: TGTGCCAGCAGTGAATCGAGGCAGAGCGGAAACACCATATATTTT. Translating it yields CASSESRQSGNTIYF. V gene TRBV2 combines with J gene TRBJ1-3, with D uncertain. V lost 2 bases and J 4 bases, leaving 12 bases between the germline ends. Per the germline V gene, CDR1 is SNHLY and CDR2 is FYNNEI. The CDR3 consists of 15 residues.

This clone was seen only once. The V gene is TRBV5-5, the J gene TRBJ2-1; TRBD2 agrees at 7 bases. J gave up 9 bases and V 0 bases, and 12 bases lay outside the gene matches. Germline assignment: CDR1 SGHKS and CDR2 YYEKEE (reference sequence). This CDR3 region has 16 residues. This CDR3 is CASSLGVTAGAGEQFF. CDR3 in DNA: TGTGCCAGCAGCTTGGGGGTCACGGCGGGAGCAGGTGAGCAGTTCTTC.

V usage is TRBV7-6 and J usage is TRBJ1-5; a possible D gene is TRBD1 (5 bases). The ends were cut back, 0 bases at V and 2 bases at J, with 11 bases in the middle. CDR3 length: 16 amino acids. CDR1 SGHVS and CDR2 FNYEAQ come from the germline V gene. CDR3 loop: CASSLARAGGNQPQHF. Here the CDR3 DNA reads TGTGCCAGCAGCTTAGCCAGGGCGGGGGGCAATCAGCCCCAGCATTTT.

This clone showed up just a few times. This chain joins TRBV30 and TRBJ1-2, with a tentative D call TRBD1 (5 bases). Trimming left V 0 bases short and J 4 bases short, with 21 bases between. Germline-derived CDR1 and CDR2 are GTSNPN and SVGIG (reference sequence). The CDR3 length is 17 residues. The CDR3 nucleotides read TGTGCCTGGAGTGTTACAGCAATCGTGGGTAGGGGCTATGGCTACACCTTC. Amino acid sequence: CAWSVTAIVGRGYGYTF.

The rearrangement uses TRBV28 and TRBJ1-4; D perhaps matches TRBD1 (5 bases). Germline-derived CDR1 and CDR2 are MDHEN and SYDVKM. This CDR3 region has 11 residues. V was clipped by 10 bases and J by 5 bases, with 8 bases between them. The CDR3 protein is CAIRQNEKLFF. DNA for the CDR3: TGTGCCATTCGACAGAATGAAAAACTGTTTTTT.

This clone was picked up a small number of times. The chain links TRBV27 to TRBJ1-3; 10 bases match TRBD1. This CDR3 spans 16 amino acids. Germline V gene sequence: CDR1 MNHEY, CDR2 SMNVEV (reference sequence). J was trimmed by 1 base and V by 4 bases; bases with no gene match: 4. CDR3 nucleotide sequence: TGTGCCAGCAGTTCCCGACAGGGGGCATCTGGAAACACCATATATTTT. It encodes CASSSRQGASGNTIYF.

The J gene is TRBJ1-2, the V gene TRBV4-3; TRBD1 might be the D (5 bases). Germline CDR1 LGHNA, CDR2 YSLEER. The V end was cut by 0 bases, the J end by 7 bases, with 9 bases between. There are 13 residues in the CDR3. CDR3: CASSQDPQGGYTF. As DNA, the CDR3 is TGCGCCAGCAGCCAAGACCCCCAGGGTGGCTACACCTTC.

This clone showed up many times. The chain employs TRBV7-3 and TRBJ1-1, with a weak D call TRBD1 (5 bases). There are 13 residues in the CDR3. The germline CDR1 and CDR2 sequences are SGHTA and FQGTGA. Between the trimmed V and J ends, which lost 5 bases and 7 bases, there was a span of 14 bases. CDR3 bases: TGTGCCAGCAGCCCCAATCAGGGATTTGAAGCTTTCTTT. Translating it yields CASSPNQGFEAFF.

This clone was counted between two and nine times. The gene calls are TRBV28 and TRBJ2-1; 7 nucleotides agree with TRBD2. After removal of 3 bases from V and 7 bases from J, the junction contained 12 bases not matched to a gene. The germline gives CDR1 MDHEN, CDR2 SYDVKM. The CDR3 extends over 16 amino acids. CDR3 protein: CASSLSGMVSLNEQFF. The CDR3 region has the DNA TGTGCCAGCAGTTTGAGCGGGATGGTTTCATTAAATGAGCAGTTCTTC.

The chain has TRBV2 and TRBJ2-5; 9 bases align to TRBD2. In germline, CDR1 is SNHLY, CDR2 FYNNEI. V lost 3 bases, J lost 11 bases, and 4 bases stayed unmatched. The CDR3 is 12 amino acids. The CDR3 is CASSETSGEQYF. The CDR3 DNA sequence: TGTGCCAGCAGTGAGACTAGCGGTGAGCAGTACTTC.

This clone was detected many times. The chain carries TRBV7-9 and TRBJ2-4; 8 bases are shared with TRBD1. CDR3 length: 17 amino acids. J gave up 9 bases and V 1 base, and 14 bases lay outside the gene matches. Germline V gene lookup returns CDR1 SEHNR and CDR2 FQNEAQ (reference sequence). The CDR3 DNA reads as TGTGCCAGCAGCTTAGATCCGGGACAGGCTTCTGAGGGCATTCAGTACTTC. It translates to CASSLDPGQASEGIQYF.

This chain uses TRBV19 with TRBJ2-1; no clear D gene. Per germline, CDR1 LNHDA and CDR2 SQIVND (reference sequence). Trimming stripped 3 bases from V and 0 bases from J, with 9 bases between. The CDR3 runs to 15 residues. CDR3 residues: CASSIGSSSYNEQFF. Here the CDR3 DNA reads TGTGCCAGTAGTATTGGTAGTAGCTCCTACAATGAGCAGTTCTTC.

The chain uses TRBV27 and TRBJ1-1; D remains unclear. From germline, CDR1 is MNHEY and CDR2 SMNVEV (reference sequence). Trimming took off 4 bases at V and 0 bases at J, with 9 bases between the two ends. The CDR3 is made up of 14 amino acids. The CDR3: CASSWRALNTEAFF. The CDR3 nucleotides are TGTGCCAGCAGTTGGAGGGCCTTGAACACTGAAGCTTTCTTT.

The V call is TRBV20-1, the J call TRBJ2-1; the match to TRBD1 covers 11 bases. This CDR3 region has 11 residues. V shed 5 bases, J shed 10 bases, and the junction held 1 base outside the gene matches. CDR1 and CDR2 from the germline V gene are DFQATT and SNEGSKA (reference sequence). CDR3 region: CSAGTGGEQFF. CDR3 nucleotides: TGCAGTGCTGGGACAGGGGGAGAGCAGTTCTTC.

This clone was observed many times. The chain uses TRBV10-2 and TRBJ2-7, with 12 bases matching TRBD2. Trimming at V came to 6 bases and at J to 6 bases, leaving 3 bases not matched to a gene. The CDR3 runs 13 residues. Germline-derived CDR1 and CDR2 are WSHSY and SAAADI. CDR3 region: CASRTSGRIEQYF. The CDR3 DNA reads TGCGCCAGCAGGACTAGCGGGAGAATCGAGCAGTACTTC.

CDR3 sequence: CASSYNREGLYGYTF. DNA for the CDR3: TGTGCCAGCAGTTACAACAGGGAGGGCCTCTATGGCTACACCTTC. V usage is TRBV6-5 and J usage is TRBJ1-2; possible D gene TRBD1, 6 bases. Germline-derived CDR1 and CDR2 are MNHEY and SVGAGI. The CDR3 contains 15 residues. V was pared by 2 bases and J by 4 bases, with 14 bases between.

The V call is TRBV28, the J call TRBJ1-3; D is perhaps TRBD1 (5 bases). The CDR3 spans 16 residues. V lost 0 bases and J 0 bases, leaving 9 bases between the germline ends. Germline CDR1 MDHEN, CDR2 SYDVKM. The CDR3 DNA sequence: TGTGCCAGCAGTTTATGGTTGGGGGGCTCTGGAAACACCATATATTTT. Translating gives CASSLWLGGSGNTIYF.

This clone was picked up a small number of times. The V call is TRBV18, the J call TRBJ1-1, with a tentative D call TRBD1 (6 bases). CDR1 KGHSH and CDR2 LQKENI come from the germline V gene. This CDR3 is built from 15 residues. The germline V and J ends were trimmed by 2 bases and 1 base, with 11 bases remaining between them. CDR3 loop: CASSPYQGTNTEAFF. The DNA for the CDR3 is TGTGCCAGCTCACCATATCAGGGGACGAACACTGAAGCTTTCTTT.

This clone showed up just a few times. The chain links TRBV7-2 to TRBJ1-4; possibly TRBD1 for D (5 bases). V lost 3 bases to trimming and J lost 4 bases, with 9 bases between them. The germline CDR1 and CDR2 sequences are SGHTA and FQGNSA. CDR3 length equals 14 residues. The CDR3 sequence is CASSFSGINEKLFF. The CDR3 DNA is TGTGCCAGCAGCTTTTCAGGGATTAATGAAAAACTGTTTTTT.

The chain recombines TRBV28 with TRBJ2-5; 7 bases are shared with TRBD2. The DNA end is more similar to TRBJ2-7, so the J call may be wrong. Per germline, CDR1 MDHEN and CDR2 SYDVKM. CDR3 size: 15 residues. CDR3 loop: CASSREPSGNYEQYF. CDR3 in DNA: TGTGCCAGCAGCCGGGAACCTAGCGGTAACTACGAGCAGTACTTC.

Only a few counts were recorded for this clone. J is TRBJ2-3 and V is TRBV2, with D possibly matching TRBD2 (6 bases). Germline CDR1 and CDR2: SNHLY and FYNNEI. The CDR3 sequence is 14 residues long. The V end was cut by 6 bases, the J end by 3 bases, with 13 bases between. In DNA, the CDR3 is TGTGCCAGCAGCCTCCGGGACTTGACAGATACGCAGTATTTT. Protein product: CASSLRDLTDTQYF.